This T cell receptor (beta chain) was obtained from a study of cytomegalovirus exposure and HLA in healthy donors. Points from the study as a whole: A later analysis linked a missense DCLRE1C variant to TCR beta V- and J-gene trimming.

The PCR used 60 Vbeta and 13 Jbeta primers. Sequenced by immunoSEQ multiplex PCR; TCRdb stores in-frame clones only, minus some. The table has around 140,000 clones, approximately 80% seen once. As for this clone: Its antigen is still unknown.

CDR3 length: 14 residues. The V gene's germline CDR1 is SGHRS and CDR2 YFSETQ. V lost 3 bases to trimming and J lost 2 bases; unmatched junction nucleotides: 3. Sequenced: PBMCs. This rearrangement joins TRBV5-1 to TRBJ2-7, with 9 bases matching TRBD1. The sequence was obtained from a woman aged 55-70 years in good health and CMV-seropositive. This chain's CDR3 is CASSSGQGTYEQYF. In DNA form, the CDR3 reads TGCGCCAGCAGCTCGGGACAGGGAACCTACGAGCAGTACTTC.